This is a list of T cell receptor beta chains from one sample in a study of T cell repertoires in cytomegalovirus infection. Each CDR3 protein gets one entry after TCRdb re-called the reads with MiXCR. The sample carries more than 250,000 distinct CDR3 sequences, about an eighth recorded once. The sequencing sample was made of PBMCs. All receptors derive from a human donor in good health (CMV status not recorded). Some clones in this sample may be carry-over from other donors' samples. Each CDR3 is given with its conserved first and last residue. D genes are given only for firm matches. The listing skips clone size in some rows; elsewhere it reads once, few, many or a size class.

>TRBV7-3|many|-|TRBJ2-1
CASSTGLYNEQFF
TGTGCCAGCAGCACGGGGTTATACAATGAGCAGTTCTTC
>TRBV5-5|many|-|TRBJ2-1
CASSFSSRSGSYNEQFF
TGTGCCAGCAGCTTCAGTAGTAGGTCGGGGTCCTACAATGAGCAGTTCTTC
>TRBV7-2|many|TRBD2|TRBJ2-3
CASSLGRGGDTQYF
TGTGCCAGCAGCTTAGGACGGGGGGGGGATACGCAGTATTTT
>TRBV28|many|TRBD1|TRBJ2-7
CASSLWDRLEQYF
TGTGCCAGCAGTTTGTGGGACAGGCTCGAGCAGTACTTC
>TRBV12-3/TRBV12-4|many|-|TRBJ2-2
CASINTNTGELFF
TGTGCCAGCATAAATACGAACACCGGGGAGCTGTTTTTT
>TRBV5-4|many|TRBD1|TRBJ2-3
CASSSGGLSDTQYF
TGTGCCAGCAGCTCAGGGGGCCTTTCCGATACGCAGTATTTT
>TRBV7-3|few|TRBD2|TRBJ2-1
CASSFTGTSGGEQFF
TGTGCCAGCAGCTTCACCGGGACTAGCGGAGGAGAGCAGTTCTTC
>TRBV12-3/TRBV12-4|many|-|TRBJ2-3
CASADGAGSTDTQYF
TGTGCCAGCGCCGACGGGGCGGGCAGCACAGATACGCAGTATTTT
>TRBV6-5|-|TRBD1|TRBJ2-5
CASSYPRQGARGTQYF
TGTGCCAGCAGTTACCCAAGACAGGGGGCGCGCGGGACCCAGTACTTC
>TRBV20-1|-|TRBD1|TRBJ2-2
CSARRPGQINTGELFF
TGCAGTGCTAGACGGCCGGGACAGATAAACACCGGGGAGCTGTTTTTT
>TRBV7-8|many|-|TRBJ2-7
CASSLVGAITYEQYF
TGTGCCAGCAGCTTAGTGGGGGCGATAACCTACGAGCAGTACTTC
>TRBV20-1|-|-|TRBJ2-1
CSARGGLRGGEQFF
TGCAGTGCTAGAGGTGGACTAAGAGGGGGTGAGCAGTTCTTC
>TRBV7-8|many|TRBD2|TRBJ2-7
CASSLASGGYYEQYF
TGTGCCAGCAGCTTAGCTAGCGGGGGTTACTACGAGCAGTACTTC
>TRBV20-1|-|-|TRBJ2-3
CSATRDSSTDTQYF
TGCAGTGCTACGAGGGACTCTAGCACAGATACGCAGTATTTT
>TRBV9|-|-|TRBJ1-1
CASSVARGTEAFF
TGTGCCAGCAGCGTAGCGAGGGGTACTGAAGCTTTCTTT
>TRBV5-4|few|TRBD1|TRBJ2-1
CASRPTGRSYNEQFF
TGTGCCAGCAGACCGACAGGGCGCTCCTACAATGAGCAGTTCTTC
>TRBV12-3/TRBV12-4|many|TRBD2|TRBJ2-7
CASSFKGGWDLGPEQYF
TGTGCCAGCAGTTTTAAGGGAGGGTGGGACCTCGGCCCCGAGCAGTACTTC
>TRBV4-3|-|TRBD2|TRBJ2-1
CASSLGNLAANEQFF
TGCGCCAGCAGCCTAGGAAATCTAGCGGCCAATGAGCAGTTCTTC
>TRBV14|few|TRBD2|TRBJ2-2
CASSRTSGRANGELFF
TGTGCCAGCAGTCGCACTAGCGGGAGGGCCAACGGGGAGCTGTTTTTT
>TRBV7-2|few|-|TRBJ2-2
CASSLVEWDTGELFF
TGTGCCAGCAGCTTAGTGGAGTGGGACACCGGGGAGCTGTTTTTT
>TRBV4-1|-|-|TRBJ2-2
CASSQDGYRNTGELFF
TGCGCCAGCAGCCAAGATGGCTATAGAAACACCGGGGAGCTGTTTTTT
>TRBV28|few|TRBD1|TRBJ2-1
CASSLGVTGSDEQFF
TGTGCCAGCAGTTTAGGTGTGACAGGGAGCGATGAGCAGTTCTTC
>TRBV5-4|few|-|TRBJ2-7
CASSLATREQYF
TGTGCCAGCAGCTTGGCGACCCGCGAGCAGTACTTC
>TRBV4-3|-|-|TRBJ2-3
CASSQGAYGVTDTQYF
TGCGCCAGCAGCCAAGGGGCCTATGGGGTTACAGATACGCAGTATTTT
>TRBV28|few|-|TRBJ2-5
CASRMGGETQYF
TGTGCCAGCAGGATGGGTGGAGAGACCCAGTACTTC
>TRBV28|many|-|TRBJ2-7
CASSDPLYEQYF
TGTGCCAGCAGTGACCCTCTCTACGAGCAGTACTTC
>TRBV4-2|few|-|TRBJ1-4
CASSQDAIGSRGTNEKLFF
TGTGCCAGCAGCCAAGATGCGATTGGGTCCCGAGGGACTAATGAAAAACTGTTTTTT